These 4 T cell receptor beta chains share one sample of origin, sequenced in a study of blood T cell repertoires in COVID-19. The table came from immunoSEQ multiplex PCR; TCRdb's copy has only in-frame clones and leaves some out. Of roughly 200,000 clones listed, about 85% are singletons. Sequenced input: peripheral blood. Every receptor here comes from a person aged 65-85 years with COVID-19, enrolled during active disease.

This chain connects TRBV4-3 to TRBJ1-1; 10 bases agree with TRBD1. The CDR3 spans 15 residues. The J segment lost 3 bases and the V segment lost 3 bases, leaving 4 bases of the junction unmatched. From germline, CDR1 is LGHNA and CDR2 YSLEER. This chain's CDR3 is CASSHADRGHTEAFF. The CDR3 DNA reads TGCGCCAGCAGCCACGCTGACAGGGGGCACACTGAAGCTTTCTTT.

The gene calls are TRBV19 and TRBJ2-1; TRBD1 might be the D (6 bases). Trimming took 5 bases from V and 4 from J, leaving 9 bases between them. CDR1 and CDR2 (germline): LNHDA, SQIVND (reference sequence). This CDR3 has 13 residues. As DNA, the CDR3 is TGTGCCAGTAGTGCGGACAGATACAATGAGCAGTTCTTC. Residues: CASSADRYNEQFF.

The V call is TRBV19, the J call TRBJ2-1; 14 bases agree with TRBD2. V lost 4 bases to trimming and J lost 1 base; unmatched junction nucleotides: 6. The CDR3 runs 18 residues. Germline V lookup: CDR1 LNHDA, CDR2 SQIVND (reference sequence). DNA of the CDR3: TGTGCCAGTAGTAGGGGACTAGCGGGAGTGTTGTCCTACAATGAGCAGTTCTTC. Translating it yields CASSRGLAGVLSYNEQFF.

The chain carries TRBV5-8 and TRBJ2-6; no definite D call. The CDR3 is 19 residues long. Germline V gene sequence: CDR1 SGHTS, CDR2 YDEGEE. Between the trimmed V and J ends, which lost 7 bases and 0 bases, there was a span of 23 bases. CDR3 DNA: TGTGCCAGCGGATATGCACCTCGGAGAACAAGCTCTGGGGCCAACGTCCTGACTTTC. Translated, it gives CASGYAPRRTSSGANVLTF. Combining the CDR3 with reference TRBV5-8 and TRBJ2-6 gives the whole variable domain EAGVTQSPTHLIKTRGQQATLRCSPISGHTSVYWYQQALGLGLQFLLWYDEGEERNRGNFPPRFSGRQFPNYSSELNVNALELEDSALYLCASGYAPRRTSSGANVLTFGAGSRLTVL.